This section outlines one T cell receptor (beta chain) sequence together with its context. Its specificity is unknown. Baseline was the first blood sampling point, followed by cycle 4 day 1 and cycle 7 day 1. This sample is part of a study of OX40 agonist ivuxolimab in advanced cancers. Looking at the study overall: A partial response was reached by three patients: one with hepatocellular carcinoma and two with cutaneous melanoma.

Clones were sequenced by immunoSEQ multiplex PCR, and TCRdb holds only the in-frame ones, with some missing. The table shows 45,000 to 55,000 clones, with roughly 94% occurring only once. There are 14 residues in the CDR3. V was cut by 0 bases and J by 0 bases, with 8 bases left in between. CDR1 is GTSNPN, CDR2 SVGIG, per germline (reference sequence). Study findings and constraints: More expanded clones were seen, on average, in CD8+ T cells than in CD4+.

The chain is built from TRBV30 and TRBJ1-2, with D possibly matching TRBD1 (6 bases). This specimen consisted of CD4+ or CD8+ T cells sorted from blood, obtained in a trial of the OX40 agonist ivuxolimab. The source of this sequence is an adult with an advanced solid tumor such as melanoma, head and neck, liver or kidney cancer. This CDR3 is CAWSVRGTNYGYTF. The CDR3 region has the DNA TGTGCCTGGAGTGTAAGGGGGACTAACTATGGCTACACCTTC. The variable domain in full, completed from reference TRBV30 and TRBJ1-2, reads SQTIHQWPATLVQPVGSPLSLECTVEGTSNPNLYWYRQAAGRGLQLLFYSVGIGQISSEVPQNLSASRPQDRQFILSSKKLLLSDSGFYLCAWSVRGTNYGYTFGSGTRLTVV.